This TCR beta chain was identified during a study of shared clonotypes between healthy human individuals. CDR1 and CDR2 (germline): MNHEY, SVGAGI. Deletions cut 4 bases from V and 3 bases from J, with 7 bases between. The CDR3 length is 12 residues. Produced via immunoSEQ multiplex PCR; TCRdb's table is partial and in-frame only. The sample shows 450,000 to 500,000 clones, around 79% of them seen only once. Unsorted samples used roughly 95 million PBMCs for genomic DNA. The sample comprised PBMCs. The receptor was derived from a woman between 40 and 55 years old in good health. Some clones in this sample may be carry-over from other donors' samples. The chain couples TRBV6-5 to TRBJ2-7; D is uncertain. CDR3 residues: CASSSLSYEQYF. In DNA form, the CDR3 reads TGTGCCAGCAGTTCCCTTAGCTACGAGCAGTACTTC.